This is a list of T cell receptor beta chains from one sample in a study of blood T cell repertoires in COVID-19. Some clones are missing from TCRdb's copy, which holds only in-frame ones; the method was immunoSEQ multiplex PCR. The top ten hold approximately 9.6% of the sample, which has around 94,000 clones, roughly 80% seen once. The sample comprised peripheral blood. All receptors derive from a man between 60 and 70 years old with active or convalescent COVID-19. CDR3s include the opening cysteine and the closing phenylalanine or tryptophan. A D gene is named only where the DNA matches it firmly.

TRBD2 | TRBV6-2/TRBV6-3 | CASSYSGLAADTQYF
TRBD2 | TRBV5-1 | CASSLVRGRGTDTQYF
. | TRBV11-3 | CASSSPLRTDTQYF
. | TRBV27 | CASSPRDWRGEQFF
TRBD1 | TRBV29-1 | CSVPGTGNYNEQFF
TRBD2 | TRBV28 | CASTPSGGRRETQYF
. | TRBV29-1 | CSVGVRLTGEQFF
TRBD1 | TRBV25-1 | CASSESNRGISPLHF
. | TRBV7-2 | CASSLGAGGAGYGYTF
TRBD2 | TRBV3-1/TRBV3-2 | CASSPGTSGTMTDTQYF
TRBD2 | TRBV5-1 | CASSPGTSAARQTQYF
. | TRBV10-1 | CASKGTTGELFF
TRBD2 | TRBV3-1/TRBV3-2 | CASSQGLAGGGEQFF
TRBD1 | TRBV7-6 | CASSSQGYTEAFF
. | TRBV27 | CASSLQGNEQFF
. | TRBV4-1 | CASSQDSRNYTF
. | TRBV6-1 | CASSEQGVERGYTF
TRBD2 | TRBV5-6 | CASSLFMAGGQDTQYF
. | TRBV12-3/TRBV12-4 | CASSPGSNTEAFF
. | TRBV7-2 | CASSVGSGQETQYF
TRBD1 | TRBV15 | CATSKGQGREQPQHF
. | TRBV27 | CASSLSLSRVDTEAFF
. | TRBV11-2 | CASRIEAGSSYNEQFF
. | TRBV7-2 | CASSLLATGELFF
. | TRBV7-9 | CATKGQAKNIQYF
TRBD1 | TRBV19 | CASGPALLDRDLYSNQPQHF
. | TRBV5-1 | CASSLIGANTEAFF
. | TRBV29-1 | CSARGVTEAFF
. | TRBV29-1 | CSVAGGDTWGYTF
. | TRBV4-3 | CASSPLWAGNSPLHF
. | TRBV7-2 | CASSLSGLRETQYF
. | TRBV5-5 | CASSLDSQGRYNEQFF
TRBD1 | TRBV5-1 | CASSLLGGTGSTEAFF
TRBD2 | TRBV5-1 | CASSLGGGQVDEQFF
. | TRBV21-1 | CASSRAEWRQPQHF
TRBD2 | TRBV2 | CASRRGGGSETQYF
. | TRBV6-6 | CASTESRGGGNTEAFF
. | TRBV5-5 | CASSPRTATDTQYF
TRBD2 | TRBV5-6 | CASSFPLTSGRAGNEQFF
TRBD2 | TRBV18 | CASSPTSGRVNEQFF
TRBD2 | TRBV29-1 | CSVEDRNSGLSSYEQYF
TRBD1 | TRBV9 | CASSLDRGRGGDTQYF
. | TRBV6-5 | CASRASNTGELFF
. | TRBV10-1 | CASSESRQTEAFF
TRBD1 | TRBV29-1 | CSARDRGGNTIYF
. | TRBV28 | CASSLGGSLSNQPQHF
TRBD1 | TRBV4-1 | CASSQDLILRGQVEAFF
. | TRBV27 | CASSSSRILSNYGYTF